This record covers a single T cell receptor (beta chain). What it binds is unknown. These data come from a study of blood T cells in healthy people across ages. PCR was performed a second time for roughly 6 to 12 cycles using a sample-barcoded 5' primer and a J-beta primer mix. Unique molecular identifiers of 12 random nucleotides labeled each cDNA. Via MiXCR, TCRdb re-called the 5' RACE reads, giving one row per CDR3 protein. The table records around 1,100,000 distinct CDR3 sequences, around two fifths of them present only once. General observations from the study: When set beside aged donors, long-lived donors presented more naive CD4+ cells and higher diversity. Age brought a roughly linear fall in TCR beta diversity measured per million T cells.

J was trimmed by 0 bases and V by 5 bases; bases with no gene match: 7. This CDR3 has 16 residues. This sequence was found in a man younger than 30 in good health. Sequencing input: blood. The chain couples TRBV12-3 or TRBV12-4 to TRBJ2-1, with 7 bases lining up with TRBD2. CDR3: CASSPLAPSSYNEQFF. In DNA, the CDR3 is TGTGCCAGCAGTCCACTAGCGCCGAGCTCCTACAATGAGCAGTTCTTC.